The 12 T cell receptor beta chains below come from one sample, sequenced in a study of OX40 agonist ivuxolimab in advanced cancers. Profiling relied on immunoSEQ multiplex PCR, and the TCRdb table lists in-frame clones only, not all of them. Of roughly 81,000 clones listed, approximately 95% are singletons. The sample consisted of CD4+ or CD8+ T cells sorted from blood, taken in a trial of the OX40 agonist ivuxolimab. These receptors were taken from an adult with an advanced solid tumor such as melanoma, head and neck, liver or kidney cancer.

V usage is TRBV13 and J usage is TRBJ2-1, with 10 bases fitting TRBD2. The V gene end was trimmed by 5 bases and the J gene end by 5 bases; junction bases not matched to a gene: 6. The length of the CDR3 is 15 residues. CDR1 PRHDT and CDR2 FYEKMQ come from the germline V gene (reference sequence). The CDR3 DNA reads as TGTGCCAGCAGCCCGGCCGGGACTAGCGACAATGAGCAGTTCTTC. It is translated as CASSPAGTSDNEQFF. The full variable domain, in which reference TRBV13 and TRBJ2-1 provide the parts outside the CDR3, is AAGVIQSPRHLIKEKRETATLKCYPIPRHDTVYWYQQGPGQDPQFLISFYEKMQSDKGSIPDRFSAQQFSDYHSELNMSSLELGDSALYFCASSPAGTSDNEQFFGPGTRLTVL.

This clone is a singleton in its sample. This chain uses TRBV7-3 with TRBJ2-3, with D unresolved. Germline V gene lookup returns CDR1 SGHTA and CDR2 FQGTGA. The CDR3 has 12 residues. Trimming cost V 5 bases and J 1 base, with 4 bases left between them. The CDR3 spells CASSTGTDTQYF. The DNA for the CDR3 is TGTGCCAGCAGCACAGGCACAGATACGCAGTATTTT.

The chain couples TRBV7-2 to TRBJ2-7; TRBD1 matches at 7 bases. Unmatched junction bases numbered 9, after V lost 5 bases and J lost 2 bases. CDR3 length equals 15 residues. Germline CDR1 SGHTA, CDR2 FQGNSA. The CDR3 protein is CASSEPGQPTYEQYF. CDR3 DNA sequence: TGTGCCAGCAGCGAACCGGGACAGCCCACCTACGAGCAGTACTTC. The whole variable domain, filled in from reference TRBV7-2 and TRBJ2-7, reads GAGVSQSPSNKVTEKGKDVELRCDPISGHTALYWYRQSLGQGLEFLIYFQGNSAPDKSGLPSDRFSAERTGGSVSTLTIQRTQQEDSAVYLCASSEPGQPTYEQYFGPGTRLTVT.

The rearrangement joins TRBV6-5 to TRBJ2-1; 8 bases match TRBD2. In germline, CDR1 is MNHEY, CDR2 SVGAGI. This CDR3 contains 16 residues. Trimming removed 0 bases from V and 7 bases from J; junction bases left unmatched: 8. In DNA, the CDR3 is TGTGCCAGCAGTTACTCGGGCGCAGGCGGGGGGAATGAGCAGTTCTTC. Amino acid sequence: CASSYSGAGGGNEQFF.

This clone was seen only a few times. The chain carries TRBV5-1 and TRBJ2-1, with 7 positions matching TRBD2. The CDR3 sequence is 16 residues long. Germline loops: CDR1 SGHRS, CDR2 YFSETQ. After removal of 4 bases from V and 0 bases from J, the junction contained 7 bases not matched to a gene. Written as DNA, the CDR3 is TGCGCCAGCAGCCCCACTAGCGCGAGCTCCTACAATGAGCAGTTCTTC. Translation: CASSPTSASSYNEQFF.

V usage is TRBV5-4 and J usage is TRBJ2-1; 13 bases align to TRBD2. The CDR3 sequence is 18 residues long. Germline-derived CDR1 and CDR2 are SGHNT and YYREEE (reference sequence). V shed 2 bases and J 0 bases; nucleotides not matched to a gene: 5. CDR3 nucleotide sequence: TGTGCCAGCAGCTTCAGACTAGCGGGAGGTTCCTCCTACAATGAGCAGTTCTTC. Encoded protein: CASSFRLAGGSSYNEQFF.

As concerns this clone: This same CDR3 is encoded by further DNA sequences in the sample. The chain uses TRBV27 and TRBJ2-7; the match to TRBD2 covers 8 bases. In germline, CDR1 is MNHEY, CDR2 SMNVEV (reference sequence). The trim removed 5 bases at V and 2 bases at J, leaving 5 bases unmatched. This CDR3 region has 14 residues. The CDR3: CASSLAGSTYEQYF. DNA of the CDR3: TGTGCCAGCAGTCTAGCGGGTAGCACCTACGAGCAGTACTTC.

The chain carries TRBV6-1 and TRBJ2-7; D gene unclear. CDR3 length: 14 residues. Germline loops: CDR1 MNHNS, CDR2 SASEGT. Trimming removed 7 bases at V and 0 bases at J, with 13 bases between. The CDR3 DNA reads as TGTGCCAGCACCTCATTCTTTCCCTCCTACGAGCAGTACTTC. The encoded protein is CASTSFFPSYEQYF.

The chain couples TRBV4-2 to TRBJ2-7; 9 bases are a match to TRBD2. V shed 4 bases and J 4 bases; nucleotides not matched to a gene: 11. Germline CDR1 reads LGHNA; CDR2 reads YNFKEQ. The CDR3 is 16 residues long. CDR3 residues: CASSPSGAGGGYEQYF. The CDR3 DNA sequence: TGTGCCAGCAGCCCCTCGGGAGCGGGAGGTGGGTACGAGCAGTACTTC.

The CDR3 spells CASSYGRGEQYF. The CDR3 bases are TGTGCCAGCAGTTATGGGAGAGGCGAGCAGTACTTC. V is TRBV6-6 and J is TRBJ2-7, with D possibly matching TRBD2 (5 bases). Germline-derived CDR1 and CDR2 are MNHNY and SVGAGI (reference sequence). The CDR3 is made up of 12 amino acids. Trimming removed 3 bases at V and 6 bases at J, with 9 bases between.

The J gene is TRBJ1-5, the V gene TRBV7-9, with D unresolved. Germline CDR1 is SEHNR and CDR2 is FQNEAQ (reference sequence). CDR3 length: 15 residues. V lost 5 bases and J lost 1, with 12 bases in between. The CDR3 region is CASSLGRASNQPQHF. In DNA, the CDR3 is TGTGCCAGCAGCCTCGGAAGAGCGAGCAATCAGCCCCAGCATTTT. Drawing the rest from reference TRBV7-9 and TRBJ1-5, the complete variable domain is DTGVSQNPRHKITKRGQNVTFRCDPISEHNRLYWYRQTLGQGPEFLTYFQNEAQLEKSRLLSDRFSAERPKGSFSTLEIQRTEQGDSAMYLCASSLGRASNQPQHFGDGTRLSIL.

V and J are TRBV9 and TRBJ2-2; no clear D gene. V was pared by 1 base and J by 1 base, with 5 bases between. CDR1 is SGDLS and CDR2 is YYNGEE in the germline V gene. This CDR3 has 14 amino acids. The CDR3 region has the DNA TGTGCCAGCAGCGTATTCGGGAACACCGGGGAGCTGTTTTTT. Amino acid sequence: CASSVFGNTGELFF.